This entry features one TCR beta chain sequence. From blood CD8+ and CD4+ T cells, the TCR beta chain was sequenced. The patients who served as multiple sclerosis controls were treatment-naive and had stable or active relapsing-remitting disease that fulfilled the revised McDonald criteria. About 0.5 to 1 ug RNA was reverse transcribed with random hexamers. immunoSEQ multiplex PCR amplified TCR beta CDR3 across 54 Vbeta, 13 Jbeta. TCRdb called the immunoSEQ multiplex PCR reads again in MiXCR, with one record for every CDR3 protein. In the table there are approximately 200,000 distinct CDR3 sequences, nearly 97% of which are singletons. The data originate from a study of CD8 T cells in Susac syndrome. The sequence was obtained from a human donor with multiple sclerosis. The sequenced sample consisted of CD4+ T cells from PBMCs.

In DNA, the CDR3 is TGTGCCAGCAGCGCGCGACTAGCCGAAGAGACCCAGTACTTC. This encodes CASSARLAEETQYF. The V call is TRBV7-2, the J call TRBJ2-5; 7 bases fit TRBD2. V lost 5 bases to trimming and J lost 3 bases; unmatched junction nucleotides: 6. Germline CDR1 and CDR2: SGHTA and FQGNSA. The CDR3 loop spans 14 amino acids.